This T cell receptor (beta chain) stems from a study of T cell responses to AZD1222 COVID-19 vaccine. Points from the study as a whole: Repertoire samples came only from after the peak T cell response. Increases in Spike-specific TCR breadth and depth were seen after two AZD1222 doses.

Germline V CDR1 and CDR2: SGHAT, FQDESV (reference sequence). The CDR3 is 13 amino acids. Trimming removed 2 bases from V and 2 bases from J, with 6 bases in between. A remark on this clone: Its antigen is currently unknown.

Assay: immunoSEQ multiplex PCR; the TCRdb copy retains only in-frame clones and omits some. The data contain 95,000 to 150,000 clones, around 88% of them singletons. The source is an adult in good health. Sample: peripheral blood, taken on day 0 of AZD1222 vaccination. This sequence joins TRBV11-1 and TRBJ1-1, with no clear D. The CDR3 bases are TGTGCCAGCAGCTTACGGAGAAACACTGAAGCTTTCTTT. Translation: CASSLRRNTEAFF.